This T cell receptor beta chain was profiled in a study of CXCR3-negative and CXCR3-positive naive CD8 T cells. Carrying UMI labels, the TRB cDNA libraries were prepared through 5' RACE. For each CDR3 protein, TCRdb gives one entry from its re-call of the 5' RACE reads, without DNA. The sample data list roughly 71,000 distinct CDR3 sequences. Germline V gives CDR1 MNHEY, CDR2 SVGEGT. CDR3 length: 16 residues. The TCR comes from a human donor in good health. Some clones in this sample may be carry-over from other donors' samples. The gene calls are TRBV6-2 or TRBV6-3 and TRBJ2-1; TCRdb picks TRBD1, but there is no DNA to check that call. The sequenced sample consisted of naive CXCR3- CD8+ T cells from blood. Subset: CD45RO-CCR7+CD27+CD95- naive CD8+ T cells lacking CXCR3 (TNR3-). This CDR3 reads CASSTLQGPSYNEQFF.